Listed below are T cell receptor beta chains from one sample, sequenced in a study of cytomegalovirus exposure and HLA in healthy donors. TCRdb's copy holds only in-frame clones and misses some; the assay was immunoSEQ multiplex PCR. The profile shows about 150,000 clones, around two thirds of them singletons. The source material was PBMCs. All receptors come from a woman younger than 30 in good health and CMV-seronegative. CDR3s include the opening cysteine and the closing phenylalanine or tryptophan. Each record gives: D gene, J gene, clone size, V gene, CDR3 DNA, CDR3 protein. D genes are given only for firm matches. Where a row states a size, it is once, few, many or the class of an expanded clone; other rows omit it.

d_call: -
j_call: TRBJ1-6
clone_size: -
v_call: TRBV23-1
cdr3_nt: TGCGCCAGCACTCCCGAGCGCTACTATAATTCACCCCTCCACTTT
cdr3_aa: CASTPERYYNSPLHF

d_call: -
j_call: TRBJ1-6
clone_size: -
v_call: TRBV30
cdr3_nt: TGTGCCTGGGCACAGGGATACAATTCACCCCTCCACTTT
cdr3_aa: CAWAQGYNSPLHF

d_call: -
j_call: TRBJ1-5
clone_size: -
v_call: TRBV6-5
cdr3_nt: TGTGCCAGCAGTCAGCGGGCGAGGGGAGATCAGCCCCAGCATTTT
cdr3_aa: CASSQRARGDQPQHF

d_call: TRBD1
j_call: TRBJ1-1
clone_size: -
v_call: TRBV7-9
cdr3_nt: TGTGCCAGCAGCCACCCCGGGACAGGCGTGAACACTGAAGCTTTCTTT
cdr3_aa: CASSHPGTGVNTEAFF

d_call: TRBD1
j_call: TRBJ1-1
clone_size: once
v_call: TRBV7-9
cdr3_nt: TGTGCCAGCAGGTGGGACAGGCGAGGGACTGAAGCTTTCTTT
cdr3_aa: CASRWDRRGTEAFF

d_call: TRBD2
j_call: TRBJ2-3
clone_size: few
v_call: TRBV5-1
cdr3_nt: TGCGCCAGCAGCTTGGAGATTAGCGGGCAAGCTAGCACAGATACGCAGTATTTT
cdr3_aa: CASSLEISGQASTDTQYF

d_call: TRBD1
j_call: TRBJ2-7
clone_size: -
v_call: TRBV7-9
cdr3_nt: TGTGCCAGCAGCTCCCGACCCGGGACAGAATACGAGCAGTACTTC
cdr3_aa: CASSSRPGTEYEQYF

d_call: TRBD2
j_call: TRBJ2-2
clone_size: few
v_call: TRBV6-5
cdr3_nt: TGTGCCAGCAGTTACTTCGGGGGGGCGAACACCGGGGAGCTGTTTTTT
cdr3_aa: CASSYFGGANTGELFF

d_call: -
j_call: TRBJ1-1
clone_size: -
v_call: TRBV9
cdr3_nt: TGTGCCAGCAGCGTAGATAATTTATTATACGGGGACACTGAAGCTTTCTTT
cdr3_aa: CASSVDNLLYGDTEAFF

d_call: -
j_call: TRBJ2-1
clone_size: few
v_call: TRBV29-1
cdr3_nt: TGCAGCCCTCGCTCCTACAATGAGCAGTTCTTC
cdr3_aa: CSPRSYNEQFF

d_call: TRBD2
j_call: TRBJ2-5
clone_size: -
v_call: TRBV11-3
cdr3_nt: TGTGCCAGCAGCGCGGGACTAGCGGAGGGGGGGAAGACCCAGTACTTC
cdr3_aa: CASSAGLAEGGKTQYF

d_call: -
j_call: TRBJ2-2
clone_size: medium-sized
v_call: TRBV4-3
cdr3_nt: TGCGCCAGCAGCCAAGCTACCGGAGGCCCCGGGGAGCTGTTTTTT
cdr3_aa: CASSQATGGPGELFF

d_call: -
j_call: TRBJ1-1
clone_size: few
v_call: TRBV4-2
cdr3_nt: TGTGCCAGCAGCCAAGAGAAGGCCATTCAGCGAGCTTTCTTT
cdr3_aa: CASSQEKAIQRAFF

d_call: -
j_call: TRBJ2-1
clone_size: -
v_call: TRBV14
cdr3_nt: TGTGCCAGCAGCCAAGGCCACCCGGGAAATGAGCAGTTCTTC
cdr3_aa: CASSQGHPGNEQFF

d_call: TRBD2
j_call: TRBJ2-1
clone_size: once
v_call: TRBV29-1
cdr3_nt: TGCAGCGTTGTGGGACTAGCCTACAATGAGCAGTTCTTC
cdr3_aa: CSVVGLAYNEQFF

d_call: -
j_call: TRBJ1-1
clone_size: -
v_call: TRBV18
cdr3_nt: TGTGCCAGCTCACCGACCTCCGGAGGGAACACTGAAGCTTTCTTT
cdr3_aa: CASSPTSGGNTEAFF

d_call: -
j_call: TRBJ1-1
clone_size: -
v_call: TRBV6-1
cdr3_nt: TGTGCCAGCAGTTTGACAGCAGGGAACACTGAAGCTTTCTTT
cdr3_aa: CASSLTAGNTEAFF

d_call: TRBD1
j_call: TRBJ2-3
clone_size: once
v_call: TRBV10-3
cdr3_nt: TGTGCCATCAGTGAGACGGGACAGGGGGTAGATACGCAGTATTTT
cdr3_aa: CAISETGQGVDTQYF

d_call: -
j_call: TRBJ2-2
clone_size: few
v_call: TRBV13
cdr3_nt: TGTGCCAGCAGCTGGGGGGCGAACACCGGGGAGCTGTTTTTT
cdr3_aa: CASSWGANTGELFF

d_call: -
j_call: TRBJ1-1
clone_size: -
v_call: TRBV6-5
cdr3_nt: TGTGCCAGCACCAATAACAGGGATAGGGGTGAAGCTTTCTTT
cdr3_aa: CASTNNRDRGEAFF

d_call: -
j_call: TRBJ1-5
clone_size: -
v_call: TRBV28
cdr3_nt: TGTGCCAGCAGTTCCCCCTGGGCAGGGGGCAATCAGCCCCAGCATTTT
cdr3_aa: CASSSPWAGGNQPQHF

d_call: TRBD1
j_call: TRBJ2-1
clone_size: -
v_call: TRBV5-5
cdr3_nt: TGTGCCAGCAGCTGGGAGTCTGGGGACAGCGGGTTCTTC
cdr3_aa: CASSWESGDSGFF

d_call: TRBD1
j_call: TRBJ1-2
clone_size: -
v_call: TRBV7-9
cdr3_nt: TGTGCCAGCAGCTTAGGCCGGGACAGGGCTAACTATGGCTACACCTTC
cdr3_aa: CASSLGRDRANYGYTF

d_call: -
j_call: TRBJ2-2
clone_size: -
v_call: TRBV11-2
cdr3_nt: TGTGCCAGCAGCTTAGCCTACTCATCCGGGGAGCTGTTTTTT
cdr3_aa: CASSLAYSSGELFF

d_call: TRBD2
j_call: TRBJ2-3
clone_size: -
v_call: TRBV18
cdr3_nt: TGTGCCAGCTCACCACCAGCGGGAGGGCATATGACAGATACGCAGTATTTT
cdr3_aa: CASSPPAGGHMTDTQYF

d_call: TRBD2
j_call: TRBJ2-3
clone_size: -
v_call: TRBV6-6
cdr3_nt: TGTGCCAGCACTTCGAGTAGCGGGGCAGATACGCAGTATTTT
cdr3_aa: CASTSSSGADTQYF